Given below is one TCR beta chain in context. As processed by the authors: The authors estimated nucleated cell counts from reference gene primer amplification. Data came from immunoSEQ multiplex PCR; TCRdb stores just in-frame clones and leaves some out. The V and J calls and clone size are taken from that table; D and trimming were inferred from the DNA. The sample consists of roughly 93,000 clones, 80% to 90% of them appearing once. The CDR3 totals 15 residues. The V and J ends lost 11 bases and 4 bases respectively, with 23 bases between them. Germline lookup yields CDR1 SNHLY and CDR2 FYNNEI. The entry originates in a study of blood T cell repertoires in COVID-19. At the level of the study: Specimens from acute and convalescent COVID-19 originated in the United States, Italy and Spain. T cells, B-cell-depleted T cells, or PBMCs supplied cDNA or gDNA.

This TCR was recovered from a man aged 45 to 65 with acute or convalescent COVID-19. The specimen was peripheral blood. V and J are TRBV2 and TRBJ1-1, with D possibly matching TRBD1 (6 bases). The CDR3 loop is CAGRTDPPWGTEAFF. CDR3 DNA sequence: TGTGCCGGACGGACAGATCCCCCCTGGGGCACTGAAGCTTTCTTT.